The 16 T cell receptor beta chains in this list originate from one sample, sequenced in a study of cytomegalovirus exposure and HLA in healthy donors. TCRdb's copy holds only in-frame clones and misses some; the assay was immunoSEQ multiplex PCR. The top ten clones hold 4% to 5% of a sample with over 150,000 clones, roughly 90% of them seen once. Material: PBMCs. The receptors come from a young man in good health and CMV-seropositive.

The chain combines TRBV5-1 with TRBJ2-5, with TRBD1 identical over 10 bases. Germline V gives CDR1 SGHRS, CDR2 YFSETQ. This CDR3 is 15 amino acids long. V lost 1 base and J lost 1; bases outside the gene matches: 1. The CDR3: CASSLRTGGQETQYF. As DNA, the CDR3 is TGCGCCAGCAGCTTGAGGACAGGGGGCCAAGAGACCCAGTACTTC. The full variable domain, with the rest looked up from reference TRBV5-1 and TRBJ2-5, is KAGVTQTPRYLIKTRGQQVTLSCSPISGHRSVSWYQQTPGQGLQFLFEYFSETQRNKGNFPGRFSGRQFSNSRSEMNVSTLELGDSALYLCASSLRTGGQETQYFGPGTRLLVL.

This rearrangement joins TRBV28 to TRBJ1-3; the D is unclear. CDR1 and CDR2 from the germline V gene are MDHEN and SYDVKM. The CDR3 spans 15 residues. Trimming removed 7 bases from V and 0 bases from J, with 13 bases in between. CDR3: CASTTPPRSGNTIYF. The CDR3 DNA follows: TGTGCCAGCACCACACCCCCCCGCTCTGGAAACACCATATATTTT. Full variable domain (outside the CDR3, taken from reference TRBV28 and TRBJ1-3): DVKVTQSSRYLVKRTGEKVFLECVQDMDHENMFWYRQDPGLGLRLIYFSYDVKMKEKGDIPEGYSVSREKKERFSLILESASTNQTSMYLCASTTPPRSGNTIYFGEGSWLTVV.

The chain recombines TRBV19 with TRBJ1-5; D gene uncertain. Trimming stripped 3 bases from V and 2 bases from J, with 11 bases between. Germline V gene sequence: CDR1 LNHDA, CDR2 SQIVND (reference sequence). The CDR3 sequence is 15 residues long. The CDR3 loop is CASSIKGVGNQPQHF. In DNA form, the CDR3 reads TGTGCCAGTAGTATTAAAGGAGTGGGCAATCAGCCCCAGCATTTT.

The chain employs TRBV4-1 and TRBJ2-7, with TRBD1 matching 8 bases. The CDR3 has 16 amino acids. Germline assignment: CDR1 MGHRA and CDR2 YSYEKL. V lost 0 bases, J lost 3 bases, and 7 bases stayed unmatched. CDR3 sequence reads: CASSQENTGGYYEQYF. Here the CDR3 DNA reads TGCGCCAGCAGCCAAGAAAACACAGGGGGTTACTACGAGCAGTACTTC.

This CDR3 is CASSFRGDRYEQYF. DNA of the CDR3: TGTGCCAGCAGCTTTCGCGGGGATCGATACGAGCAGTACTTC. The chain is built from TRBV7-9 and TRBJ2-7, with a possible D match to TRBD2 (6 bases). From germline, CDR1 is SEHNR and CDR2 FQNEAQ (reference sequence). V dropped 3 bases and J dropped 4 bases, with 13 bases sitting between them. The CDR3 has 14 residues.

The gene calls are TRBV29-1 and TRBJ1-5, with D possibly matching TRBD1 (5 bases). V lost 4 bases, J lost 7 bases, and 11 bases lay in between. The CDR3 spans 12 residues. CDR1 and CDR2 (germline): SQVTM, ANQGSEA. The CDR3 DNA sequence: TGCAGCGTTGGGCAGTGGGGCCAGCCCCAGCATTTT. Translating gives CSVGQWGQPQHF.

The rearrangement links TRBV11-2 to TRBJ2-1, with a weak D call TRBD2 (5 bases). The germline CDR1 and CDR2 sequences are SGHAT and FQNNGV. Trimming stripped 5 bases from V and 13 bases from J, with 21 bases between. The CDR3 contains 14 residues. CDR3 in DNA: TGTGCCAGCAGCAATAGCGAAGCTAGTCGCATCCAGTTCTTC. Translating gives CASSNSEASRIQFF.

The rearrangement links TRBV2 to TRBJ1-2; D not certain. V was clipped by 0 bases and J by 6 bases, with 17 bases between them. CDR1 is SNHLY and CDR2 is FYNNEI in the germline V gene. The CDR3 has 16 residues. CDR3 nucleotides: TGTGCCAGCAGTGAAGCGTCATCAACCGGGCGGGATGGCTACACCTTC. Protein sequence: CASSEASSTGRDGYTF.

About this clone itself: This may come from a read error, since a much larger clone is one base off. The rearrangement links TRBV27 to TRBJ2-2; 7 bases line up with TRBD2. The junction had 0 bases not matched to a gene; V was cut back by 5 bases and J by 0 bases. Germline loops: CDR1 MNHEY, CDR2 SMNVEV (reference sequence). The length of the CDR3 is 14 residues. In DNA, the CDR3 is TGTGCCAGCAGTGGACTAGCGAACACCGGGGAGCTGTTTTTT. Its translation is CASSGLANTGELFF.

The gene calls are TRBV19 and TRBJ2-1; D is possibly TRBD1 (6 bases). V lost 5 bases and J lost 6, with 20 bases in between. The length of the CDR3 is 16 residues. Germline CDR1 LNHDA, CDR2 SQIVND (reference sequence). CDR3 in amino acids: CASSYVQGKFSNEQFF. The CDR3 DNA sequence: TGTGCCAGTAGTTACGTGCAGGGGAAATTTAGCAATGAGCAGTTCTTC.

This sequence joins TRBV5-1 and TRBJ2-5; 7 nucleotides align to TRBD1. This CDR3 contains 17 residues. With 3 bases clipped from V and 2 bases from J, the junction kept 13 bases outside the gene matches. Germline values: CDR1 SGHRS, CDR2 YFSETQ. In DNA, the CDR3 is TGCGCCAGCAGCTCAAGGACAGGCGAAAATGTGCAAGAGACCCAGTACTTC. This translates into CASSSRTGENVQETQYF.

CDR3 DNA: TGCAGCGTTGAACCTCCCTACAATGAGCAGTTCTTC. Protein product: CSVEPPYNEQFF. The chain joins TRBV29-1 to TRBJ2-1; D remains ambiguous. Trimming removed 2 bases at V and 2 bases at J, with 4 bases between. Germline V gene data show CDR1 as SQVTM and CDR2 as ANQGSEA. The CDR3 spans 12 residues.

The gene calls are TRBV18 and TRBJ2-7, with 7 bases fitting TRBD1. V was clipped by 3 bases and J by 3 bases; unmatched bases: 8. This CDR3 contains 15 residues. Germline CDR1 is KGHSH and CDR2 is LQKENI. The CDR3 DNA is TGTGCCAGCTCACCGCCGTCAGGGGGTAACTACGAGCAGTACTTC. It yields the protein CASSPPSGGNYEQYF.

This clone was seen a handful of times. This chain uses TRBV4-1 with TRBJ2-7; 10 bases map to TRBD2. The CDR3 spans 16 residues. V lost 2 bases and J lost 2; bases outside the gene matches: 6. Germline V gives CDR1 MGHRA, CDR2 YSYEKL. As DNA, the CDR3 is TGCGCCAGCAGCCAACCCCAAAGCGGGAGGGCCTACGAGCAGTACTTC. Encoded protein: CASSQPQSGRAYEQYF.

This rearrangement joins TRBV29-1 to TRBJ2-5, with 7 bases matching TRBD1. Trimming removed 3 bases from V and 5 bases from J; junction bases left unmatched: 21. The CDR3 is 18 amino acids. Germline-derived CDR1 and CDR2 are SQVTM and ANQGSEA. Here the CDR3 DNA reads TGCAGCGTTGAGGAAGGGGGCCTAAGACCGAGGGTGGGGGAGACCCAGTACTTC. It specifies CSVEEGGLRPRVGETQYF.

Here the CDR3 reads CASSLSQNTGELFF. Here the CDR3 DNA reads TGTGCCAGCAGCTTATCCCAGAACACCGGGGAGCTGTTTTTT. The chain carries TRBV7-3 and TRBJ2-2; D not certain. There are 14 residues in the CDR3. CDR1 and CDR2 (germline): SGHTA, FQGTGA. V lost 2 bases to trimming and J lost 1 base, with 5 bases between them. The full variable domain, with the rest looked up from reference TRBV7-3 and TRBJ2-2, is GAGVSQTPSNKVTEKGKYVELRCDPISGHTALYWYRQSLGQGPEFLIYFQGTGAADDSGLPNDRFFAVRPEGSVSTLKIQRTERGDSAVYLCASSLSQNTGELFFGEGSRLTVL.